The following is a TCR beta chain sequence with its context. Its antigen is as yet unknown. Sequenced by immunoSEQ multiplex PCR; TCRdb stores in-frame clones only, minus some. The table has over 100,000 clones, approximately 86% seen once; the top ten hold roughly 2.3%. This sample was included in a study of T cell responses to AZD1222 COVID-19 vaccine. Whole-study context: Second-dose timings of about 4 or about 12 weeks were pooled.

Looked up from germline, CDR1 is SNHLY and CDR2 is FYNNEI. Trimming removed 7 bases at V and 3 bases at J, with 14 bases between. There are 14 residues in the CDR3. The study, taken as a whole, reports: Clonal diversity was possibly underestimated; the donors were predominantly white British and more often female. Repertoires were obtained only post-peak T cell response. Spike-specific TCR breadth and depth were elevated following two AZD1222 doses.

Here the sequenced sample was peripheral blood, taken on day 0 of AZD1222 vaccination. This clonotype was sampled from an adult in good health. This chain joins TRBV2 and TRBJ2-3; no definite D call. The CDR3 DNA reads as TGTGCCAGCACGGCTAGAGTTGGGACAGATACGCAGTATTTT. Translation gives CASTARVGTDTQYF.